Following are 10 T cell receptor beta chains from one sample sequenced in a study of molecular identifiers for immune sequencing clone quantification. From the PCR reads, TCRdb called clonotypes with MiXCR, one entry per CDR3 protein. This sample yields roughly 630,000 distinct CDR3 sequences, of which around 25% are seen a single time; about 0.8% belongs to the top ten. The sequenced sample was naive CD8+ T cells from blood, with Jurkat cell RNA spiked in. The subset was: FACS-sorted CD8+CD4-CCR7+CD45RA+ naive T cells. The source of these receptors is a human donor in good health. Some libraries in this study had Jurkat cell RNA spiked in.

This clonotype was recorded at least ten times. The rearrangement joins TRBV6-5 to TRBJ1-6; D might be TRBD1 (6 bases). Per germline, CDR1 MNHEY and CDR2 SVGAGI. The germline V and J ends were trimmed by 9 bases and 0 bases, with 9 bases remaining between them. The CDR3 loop spans 14 amino acids. CDR3 sequence (DNA): TGTGCCAGTACAGGGAGCTCCTATAATTCACCCCTCCACTTT. Its translation: CASTGSSYNSPLHF.

Comment on this clonotype: A much larger clonotype is one base distant, so this may be a read error. The chain recombines TRBV30 with TRBJ2-7, with a possible D match to TRBD1 (5 bases). This CDR3 is built from 13 residues. Germline V gives CDR1 GTSNPN, CDR2 SVGIG (reference sequence). Written as DNA, the CDR3 is TGTGCCTGGGCACAAAAAGGGGCGGACGACCAGTACTTC. It yields the protein CAWAQKGADDQYF.

This clonotype was observed a handful of times. The chain combines TRBV19 with TRBJ2-2; no definite D call. CDR1 is LNHDA and CDR2 is SQIVND in the germline V gene (reference sequence). Trimming stripped 1 base from V and 11 bases from J, with 11 bases between. The CDR3 covers 13 residues. The CDR3 loop is CASSIVWHDELFF. In nucleotides, the CDR3 is TGTGCCAGTAGTATAGTTTGGCATGATGAGCTGTTTTTT.

The chain links TRBV18 to TRBJ2-1, with a weak D call TRBD2 (5 bases). The CDR3 has 13 residues. V lost 3 bases to trimming and J lost 10 bases, with 13 bases between them. Looked up from germline, CDR1 is KGHSH and CDR2 is LQKENI. The CDR3 bases are TGTGCCAGCTCACCGTCCGGGGTTGCCGAGCAGTTCTTC. It codes for CASSPSGVAEQFF.

This clonotype was picked up a small number of times. The chain combines TRBV21-1 with TRBJ2-2; whether TRBD1, the table's D call, matches the DNA was not checked. TRBV21-1 counts as a pseudogene. This CDR3 is 16 amino acids long. This chain's CDR3 is CASSKRGRKGTGELFF. The DNA of the CDR3 is TGTGCCAGCAGCAAGAGGGGACGGAAGGGTACCGGGGAGCTGTTTTTT.

This clonotype was recorded a few times. CDR3 bases: TGTGCCAGCAGTTTAGGGCCCTCCAATGAGCAGTTCTTC. This translates into CASSLGPSNEQFF. The chain combines TRBV12-3 or TRBV12-4 with TRBJ2-1; D remains unclear. Trimming stripped 1 base from V and 6 bases from J, with 7 bases between. CDR3 length: 13 residues.

As regards this clonotype: A read error may be the cause here, since a much bigger clone is one base away. V gene TRBV5-4 combines with J gene TRBJ2-6; D call uncertain. The CDR3 is made up of 13 amino acids. Germline V gene data show CDR1 as SGHNT and CDR2 as YYREEE (reference sequence). The V and J ends lost 7 bases and 1 base respectively, with 6 bases between them. DNA for the CDR3: TGTGCCAGCTTAAGGTCTGGGGCCAACGTCCTGACTTTC. Translation: CASLRSGANVLTF.

This clonotype was seen many times. J is TRBJ2-7 and V is TRBV6-5; 9 bases are a match to TRBD1. From germline, CDR1 is MNHEY and CDR2 SVGAGI. CDR3 length: 16 residues. After removal of 2 bases from V and 2 bases from J, the junction contained 7 bases not matched to a gene. The CDR3: CASSYPRQGGAYEQYF. DNA of the CDR3: TGTGCCAGCAGTTACCCGAGACAGGGGGGGGCCTACGAGCAGTACTTC.

Worth noting for this clonotype: With a much larger clone just one base away, this may be a read error. The chain employs TRBV19 and TRBJ1-5; D may be TRBD1 (6 bases). The CDR3 is 16 residues long. The germline V and J ends were trimmed by 1 base and 3 bases, with 13 bases remaining between them. CDR1 is LNHDA, CDR2 SQIVND, per germline (reference sequence). Here the CDR3 DNA reads TGTGCCAGTAGTATAGGGGCCAGGGGAAACAATCAGCCCCAGCATTTT. Protein: CASSIGARGNNQPQHF.

This clonotype was observed many times. V gene TRBV27 combines with J gene TRBJ1-1; D perhaps matches TRBD1 (5 bases). The CDR3 contains 12 residues. The V and J ends lost 3 bases and 6 bases respectively, with 8 bases between them. The germline CDR1 and CDR2 sequences are MNHEY and SMNVEV (reference sequence). The CDR3 is CASSLQGAEAFF. DNA of the CDR3: TGTGCCAGCAGTTTGCAGGGCGCTGAAGCTTTCTTT.